This T cell receptor beta chain was captured by sequencing in a study of spatial heterogeneity in lung cancer. Study results and caveats: Counts that tracked tumor mutation counts were those of expanded intratumoral alpha and beta TCRs.

For this clonotype: Its antigen remains unknown. This beta chain represents an off-target read in a library built for alpha chains; its size is of limited meaning.

Per the germline V gene, CDR1 is SQVTM and CDR2 is ANQGSEA. Trimming left V 3 bases short and J 0 bases short, with 8 bases between. This CDR3 has 13 residues. This sample's time point: sample taken at primary tumor resection. In each case, whole RNA from tumor, nontumor lung or frozen PBMC was sequenced unsorted. Each CDR3 protein gets one entry after TCRdb re-called the 5' RACE reads with MiXCR. The sample has about 18,000 distinct CDR3 sequences, more than 9% seen once. Source: lung tumor tissue, taken at surgery. The sequence derives from a female donor with early-stage non-small cell lung cancer. The V and J genes are TRBV29-1 and TRBJ2-5; D is uncertain. The CDR3 is CSVEKTDQETQYF. DNA for the CDR3: TGCAGCGTTGAGAAAACAGACCAAGAGACCCAGTACTTC.